This entry features one T cell receptor (beta chain) sequence. Using a J-beta primer mix together with a sample-barcoded 5' primer, a second PCR was run for about 6 to 11 cycles. One entry per CDR3 protein, called by TCRdb with MiXCR from the 5' RACE reads. The sample contains 1.5 million to 2 million distinct CDR3 sequences, around half of which appear only once. This sample is drawn from a study of blood T cells in healthy people across ages. Per the germline V gene, CDR1 is SQVTM and CDR2 is ANQGSEA. The length of the CDR3 is 15 residues. The chain links TRBV29-1 to TRBJ2-7; TRBD1 agrees at 8 bases. The J call is doubtful: the DNA matches TRBJ2-5 better. The origin of this receptor is a middle-aged woman in good health. The sequencing input was blood. This CDR3 is CSVDPGQGAGETQYF. The DNA for the CDR3 is TGCAGCGTTGATCCCGGACAGGGAGCGGGAGAGACCCAGTACTTC.